Shown below are 19 T cell receptor beta chains from a single sample sequenced in a study of cytomegalovirus exposure and HLA in healthy donors. Amplification used 60 Vbeta primers and 13 Jbeta primers. Libraries were prepared by immunoSEQ multiplex PCR; TCRdb keeps only in-frame clonotypes and omits some of them. Found here are 100,000 to 150,000 clones, 70% to 80% of them singletons; the top ten hold 2.6%. Sequenced sample: PBMCs. These receptors originate from a woman aged 55-75 years in good health and CMV-seropositive.

This clone is labeled as medium-sized (0.01 to 0.1%). The gene calls are TRBV13 and TRBJ2-3; maybe TRBD1 (5 bases). The CDR3 totals 16 residues. V was trimmed by 4 bases and J by 0 bases, leaving 14 bases between them. The germline V gene has CDR1 PRHDT and CDR2 FYEKMQ (reference sequence). This CDR3 is CASSSKSRESTDTQYF. In DNA form, the CDR3 reads TGTGCCAGCAGCTCCAAGAGCAGGGAAAGCACAGATACGCAGTATTTT.

This sequence joins TRBV6-1 and TRBJ1-3; tentative D call: TRBD1 (5 bases). Germline values: CDR1 MNHNS, CDR2 SASEGT. V was clipped by 0 bases and J by 8 bases, with 11 bases between them. The CDR3 is 14 residues long. This chain's CDR3 is CASSEALGVDTIYF. CDR3 DNA sequence: TGTGCCAGCAGTGAAGCGTTAGGGGTAGACACCATATATTTT.

CDR3 residues: CASSPQGDNEQFF. The CDR3, as DNA: TGCGCCAGCAGCCCCCAGGGGGACAATGAGCAGTTCTTC. The chain combines TRBV5-1 with TRBJ2-1; TRBD1 agrees at 7 bases. The junction had 3 bases not matched to a gene; V was cut back by 4 bases and J by 5 bases. In germline, CDR1 is SGHRS, CDR2 YFSETQ. The CDR3 is made up of 13 amino acids.

This chain uses TRBV4-1 with TRBJ1-1, with D unresolved. The CDR3 covers 16 residues. V lost 1 base and J 7 bases, leaving 19 bases between the germline ends. Germline V gives CDR1 MGHRA, CDR2 YSYEKL. CDR3 coding DNA: TGCGCCAGCAGCCAAGCCTCCCTCCGCACCGCCGGTGAAGCTTTCTTT. Its translation is CASSQASLRTAGEAFF.

The gene calls are TRBV10-1 and TRBJ2-6, with D perhaps matching TRBD2 (6 bases). Trimming removed 2 bases from V and 3 bases from J, with 14 bases in between. The CDR3 is 17 amino acids. Germline CDR1 WNHNN, CDR2 SYGVQD (reference sequence). CDR3: CASSEGTGGSGANVLTF. CDR3 nucleotides: TGCGCCAGCAGTGAGGGGACTGGAGGAAGTGGGGCCAACGTCCTGACTTTC.

The chain employs TRBV5-1 and TRBJ2-1; tentative D call: TRBD1 (6 bases). The CDR3 is 15 amino acids. V gave up 4 bases and J gave up 0 bases, with 11 bases separating them. Germline V gene sequence: CDR1 SGHRS, CDR2 YFSETQ. DNA of the CDR3: TGCGCCAGCAGCCCAGCAGGGGACTCCTACAATGAGCAGTTCTTC. Its protein is CASSPAGDSYNEQFF.

The chain carries TRBV10-3 and TRBJ1-1; D may be TRBD1 (6 bases). V gave up 4 bases and J gave up 5 bases, with 17 bases separating them. This CDR3 is built from 15 residues. Germline CDR1 is ENHRY and CDR2 is SYGVKD. This CDR3 reads CAISVRDTKVTEAFF. In DNA form, the CDR3 reads TGTGCCATCAGTGTGAGGGACACCAAAGTGACTGAAGCTTTCTTT.

This rearrangement joins TRBV6-1 to TRBJ1-1; 8 nucleotides line up with TRBD1. This CDR3 contains 15 residues. Germline V CDR1 and CDR2: MNHNS, SASEGT. Unmatched junction bases numbered 9, after V lost 8 bases and J lost 1 base. The CDR3 loop reads CASVIQGGRNTEAFF. DNA of the CDR3: TGTGCCAGCGTGATACAGGGGGGCCGGAACACTGAAGCTTTCTTT.

The chain uses TRBV10-3 and TRBJ2-7; 9 bases match TRBD1. Germline V gives CDR1 ENHRY, CDR2 SYGVKD. V gave up 10 bases and J gave up 4 bases; unmatched junction bases: 8. CDR3 length: 13 amino acids. CDR3 residues: CATETGGRYEQYF. In DNA form, the CDR3 reads TGTGCCACAGAGACAGGGGGGCGGTACGAGCAGTACTTC.

This clone was detected only a few times. The chain carries TRBV9 and TRBJ1-2; 9 bases align to TRBD1. Germline CDR1 SGDLS, CDR2 YYNGEE. Trimming cost V 2 bases and J 4 bases; bases outside gene matches: 12. The CDR3 consists of 17 residues. This CDR3 is CASSVPRQGVGSYGYTF. In DNA, the CDR3 is TGTGCCAGCAGCGTGCCTCGACAGGGGGTAGGGTCCTATGGCTACACCTTC.

The chain uses TRBV9 and TRBJ2-5; 11 positions match TRBD2. There are 14 residues in the CDR3. CDR1 is SGDLS and CDR2 is YYNGEE in the germline V gene. V lost 5 bases, J lost 4 bases, and 4 bases stayed unmatched. CDR3 protein: CASSDLAGGETQYF. CDR3 in DNA: TGTGCCAGCAGTGACCTAGCGGGGGGAGAGACCCAGTACTTC. Supplemented by reference TRBV9 and TRBJ2-5, the full variable domain reads DSGVTQTPKHLITATGQRVTLRCSPRSGDLSVYWYQQSLDQGLQFLIQYYNGEERAKGNILERFSAQQFPDLHSELNLSSLELGDSALYFCASSDLAGGETQYFGPGTRLLVL.

The V call is TRBV6-5, the J call TRBJ1-2; D ambiguous. The germline V gene has CDR1 MNHEY and CDR2 SVGAGI. Trimming cost V 6 bases and J 3 bases, with 14 bases left between them. This CDR3 spans 14 amino acids. The CDR3 is CASSRVSVDYGYTF. CDR3 DNA: TGTGCCAGCAGCCGAGTTAGTGTTGACTATGGCTACACCTTC.

The genes are TRBV2 and TRBJ1-6, with a possible D match to TRBD1 (5 bases). The CDR3 spans 14 residues. From germline, CDR1 is SNHLY and CDR2 FYNNEI. V lost 5 bases and J lost 13, with 18 bases in between. The CDR3 loop reads CASSKDGQGWPLHF. CDR3 nucleotides: TGTGCCAGCAGTAAAGACGGCCAGGGTTGGCCCCTCCACTTT.

V usage is TRBV7-9 and J usage is TRBJ2-7; perhaps TRBD1 as D (6 bases). V was shortened by 1 base and J by 6 bases, with 16 bases between the two germline ends. Germline V CDR1 and CDR2: SEHNR, FQNEAQ (reference sequence). This CDR3 region has 15 residues. This chain's CDR3 is CASSLVRDTVPEQYF. CDR3 DNA: TGTGCCAGCAGCTTAGTTCGGGACACGGTCCCCGAGCAGTACTTC.

The chain combines TRBV6-5 with TRBJ1-2; TRBD1 matches 8 bases. Per the germline V gene, CDR1 is MNHEY and CDR2 is SVGAGI. J was trimmed by 2 bases and V by 6 bases; bases with no gene match: 5. The CDR3 runs to 14 residues. CDR3 region: CASSQDRGNYGYTF. CDR3 nucleotide sequence: TGTGCCAGCAGCCAAGACAGGGGAAACTATGGCTACACCTTC.

The chain uses TRBV25-1 and TRBJ2-7; tentatively, D is TRBD2 (6 bases). This CDR3 is 15 amino acids long. Looked up from germline, CDR1 is MGHDK and CDR2 is SYGVNS. Trimming pared 3 bases from V and 0 bases from J, leaving 12 bases between. DNA for the CDR3: TGTGCCAGCAGTGACCGCGGGAAGCCCTCCTACGAGCAGTACTTC. It encodes CASSDRGKPSYEQYF.

This chain connects TRBV9 to TRBJ2-5; TRBD1 matches at 7 bases. Unmatched junction bases numbered 1, after V lost 3 bases and J lost 2 bases. CDR3 length: 13 amino acids. From germline, CDR1 is SGDLS and CDR2 YYNGEE. DNA of the CDR3: TGTGCCAGCAGCGCGGGACAGCAAGAGACCCAGTACTTC. Translation gives CASSAGQQETQYF. Complete variable domain (other parts from reference TRBV9 and TRBJ2-5): DSGVTQTPKHLITATGQRVTLRCSPRSGDLSVYWYQQSLDQGLQFLIQYYNGEERAKGNILERFSAQQFPDLHSELNLSSLELGDSALYFCASSAGQQETQYFGPGTRLLVL.

This chain connects TRBV19 to TRBJ1-2; D uncertain. The CDR3 consists of 13 residues. Trimming cost V 7 bases and J 8 bases, with 17 bases left between them. The V gene's germline CDR1 is LNHDA and CDR2 SQIVND (reference sequence). The CDR3 coding sequence is TGTGCCAGTAATACCGTGTCGAGCAAGGGCTACACCTTC. Protein sequence: CASNTVSSKGYTF.

Concerning this clone: The junction departs from germline at one end; a sequencing error may be responsible. The chain carries TRBV7-9 and TRBJ2-5, with TRBD1 identical over 9 bases. The CDR3 consists of 16 residues. Germline CDR1 reads SEHNR; CDR2 reads FQNEAQ (reference sequence). For the CDR3, the DNA is TGTTCCAGCAGCTACTCTGAGGGACAGGGACAAGAGACCCAGTACTTC. Translation gives CSSSYSEGQGQETQYF.